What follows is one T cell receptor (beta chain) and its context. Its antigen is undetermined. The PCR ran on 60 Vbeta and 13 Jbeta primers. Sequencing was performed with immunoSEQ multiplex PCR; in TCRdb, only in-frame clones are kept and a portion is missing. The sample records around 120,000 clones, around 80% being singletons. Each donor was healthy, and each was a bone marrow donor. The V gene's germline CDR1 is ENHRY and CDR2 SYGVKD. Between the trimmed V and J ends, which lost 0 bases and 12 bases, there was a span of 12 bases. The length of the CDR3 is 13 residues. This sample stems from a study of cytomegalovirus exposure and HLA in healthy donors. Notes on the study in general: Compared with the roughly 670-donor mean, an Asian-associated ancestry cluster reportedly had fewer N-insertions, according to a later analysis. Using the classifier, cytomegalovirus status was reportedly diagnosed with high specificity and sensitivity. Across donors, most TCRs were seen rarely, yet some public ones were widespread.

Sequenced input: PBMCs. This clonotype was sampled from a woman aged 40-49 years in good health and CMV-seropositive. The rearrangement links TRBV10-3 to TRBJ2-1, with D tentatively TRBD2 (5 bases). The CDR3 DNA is TGTGCCATCAGTGAGTCAACTAGGTCTTGGCAGTTCTTC. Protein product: CAISESTRSWQFF.